The clone carrying this TCR beta chain was picked up one time. What it recognizes is unknown. This clone may be a read error of a much larger clone one base away. Authors of the study amplified TCR beta CDR3 regions from RNA transcripts. The TCR CDR3 was amplified in a first-round RT-PCR using the HTBI primer set. TCRdb recomputed calls from the multiplex PCR reads with MiXCR, one row per CDR3 protein. This sample has some 760,000 distinct CDR3 sequences, with around 13% found just once. The germline gives CDR1 MDHEN, CDR2 SYDVKM. The CDR3 is 13 residues long. The data were obtained in a study of T cells in Graves' hyperthyroidism and ophthalmopathy. Recently diagnosed hyperthyroidism of less than 2 months' duration affected patients aged 18 to 65. Each diagnosis drew on symptoms, thyroxine, TRAb, thyroid ultrasound and orbital computed tomography findings. Findings and limits, study-wide: Clonotypes that were expanded in thyroid above 0.001 mostly appeared in blood too. From stable hyperthyroidism, ophthalmopathy was set apart by a 13 V-J model.

Sequenced input: blood. The TCR was taken from a woman aged 18-29 years with Graves' hyperthyroidism. The chain is built from TRBV28 and TRBJ2-5, with TRBD2 identical over 7 bases. The CDR3 DNA follows: TGTGCCAGCAGTTGGGGGGGAGGAGAGACCCGGTACTTC. It yields the protein CASSWGGGETRYF.